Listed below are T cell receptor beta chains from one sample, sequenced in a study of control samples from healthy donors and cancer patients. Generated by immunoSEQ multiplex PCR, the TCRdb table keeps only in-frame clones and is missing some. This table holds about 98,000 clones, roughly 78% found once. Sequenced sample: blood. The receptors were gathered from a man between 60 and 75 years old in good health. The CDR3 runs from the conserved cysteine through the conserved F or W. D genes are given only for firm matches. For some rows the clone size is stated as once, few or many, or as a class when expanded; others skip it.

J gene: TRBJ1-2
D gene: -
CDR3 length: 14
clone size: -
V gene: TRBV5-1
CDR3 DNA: TGCGCCAGCAGCAAGGCAGACAGGCCCTATGGCTACACCTTC
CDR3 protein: CASSKADRPYGYTF

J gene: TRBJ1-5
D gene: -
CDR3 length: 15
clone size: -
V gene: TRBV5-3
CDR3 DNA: TGTGCCAGAAGCTTAAACCAGGGGCCCTGGCAGCCCCAGCATTTT
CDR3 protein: CARSLNQGPWQPQHF

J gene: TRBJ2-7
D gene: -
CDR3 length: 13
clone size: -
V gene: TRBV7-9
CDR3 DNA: TGTGCCAGCAGCTCTAGTTGGGGAAACGAGCAGTACTTC
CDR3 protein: CASSSSWGNEQYF

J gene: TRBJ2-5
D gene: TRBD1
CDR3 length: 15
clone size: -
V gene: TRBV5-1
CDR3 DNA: TGCGCCAGCAGCTACTCTGGACAGGGTGGAGAGACCCAGTACTTC
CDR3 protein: CASSYSGQGGETQYF

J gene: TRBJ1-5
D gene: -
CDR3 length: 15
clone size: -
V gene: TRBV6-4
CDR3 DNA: TGTGCCAGCAGTGACCCGGGGGGTAAGAATCAGCCCCAGCATTTT
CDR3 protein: CASSDPGGKNQPQHF

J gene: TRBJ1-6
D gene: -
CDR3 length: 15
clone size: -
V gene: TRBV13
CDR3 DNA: TGTGCCAGCACCGAACGGGGGTCGGGAAATTCACCCCTCCACTTT
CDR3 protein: CASTERGSGNSPLHF

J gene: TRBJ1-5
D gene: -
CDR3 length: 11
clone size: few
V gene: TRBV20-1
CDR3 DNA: TGCAGTGCTCCTTATTTGGGACCCCAGCATTTT
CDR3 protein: CSAPYLGPQHF

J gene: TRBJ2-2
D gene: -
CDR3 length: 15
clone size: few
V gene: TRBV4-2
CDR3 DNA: TGTGCCAGTGGGGTCGCGGGGCAAAGGGTCGGGGAGCTGTTTTTT
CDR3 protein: CASGVAGQRVGELFF

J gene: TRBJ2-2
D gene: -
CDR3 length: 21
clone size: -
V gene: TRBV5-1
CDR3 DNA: TGCGCCAGCAGGCACGCGGGCAGGGGCGAATCCCCAACACCGAACACCGGGGAGCTGTTTTTT
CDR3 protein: CASRHAGRGESPTPNTGELFF

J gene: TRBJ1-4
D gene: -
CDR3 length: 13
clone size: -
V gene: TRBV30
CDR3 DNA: TGTGCCTGGAGTAGTGGAACTAATGAAAAACTGTTTTTT
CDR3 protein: CAWSSGTNEKLFF

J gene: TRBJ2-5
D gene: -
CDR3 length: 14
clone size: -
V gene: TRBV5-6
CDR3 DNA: TGTGCCAGCAGCTTGGTTGAGGGGCTTGAGACCCAGTACTTC
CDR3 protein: CASSLVEGLETQYF

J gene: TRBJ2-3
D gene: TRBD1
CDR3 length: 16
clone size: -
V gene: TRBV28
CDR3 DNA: TGTGCCAGCAGGGGAACCGGGACAGGGACCAGATATGCGCAGTATTTT
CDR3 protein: CASRGTGTGTRYAQYF

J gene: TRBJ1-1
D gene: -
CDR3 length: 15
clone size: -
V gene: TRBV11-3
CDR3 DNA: TGTGCCAGCAGCGGGCCCGGGACACCGAACACTGAAGCTTTCTTT
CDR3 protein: CASSGPGTPNTEAFF

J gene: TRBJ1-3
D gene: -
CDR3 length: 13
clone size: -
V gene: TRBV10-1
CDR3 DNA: TGCGCCAGCAGTGGGGGAGAAGGAAACACCATATATTTT
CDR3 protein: CASSGGEGNTIYF

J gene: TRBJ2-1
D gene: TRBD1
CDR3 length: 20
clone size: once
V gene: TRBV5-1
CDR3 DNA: TGCGCCAGCAGCTTGGAATGGTGGAACAGGGGGCCACGATCCTACAATGAGCAGTTCTTC
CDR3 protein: CASSLEWWNRGPRSYNEQFF

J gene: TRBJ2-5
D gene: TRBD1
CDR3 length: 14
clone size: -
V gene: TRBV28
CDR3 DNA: TGTGCCAGCAGTTTAAGGGGGCGCAAGGAGACCCAGTACTTC
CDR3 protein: CASSLRGRKETQYF

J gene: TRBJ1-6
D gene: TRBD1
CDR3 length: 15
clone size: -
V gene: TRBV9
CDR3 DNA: TGTGCCAGCAGCGTAGGTAACAGGGGGAATTCACCCCTCCACTTT
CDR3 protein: CASSVGNRGNSPLHF

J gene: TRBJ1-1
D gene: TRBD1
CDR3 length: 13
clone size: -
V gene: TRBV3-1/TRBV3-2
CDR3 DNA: TGTGCCAGCAGCCAGGAAAGACAGGGTAGAGCTTTCTTT
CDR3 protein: CASSQERQGRAFF

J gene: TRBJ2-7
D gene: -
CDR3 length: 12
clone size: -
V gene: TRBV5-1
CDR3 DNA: TGCGCCAGCAGAAGGGATCTTTACGAGCAGTACTTC
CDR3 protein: CASRRDLYEQYF

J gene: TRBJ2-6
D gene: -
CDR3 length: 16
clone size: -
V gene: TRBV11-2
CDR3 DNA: TGTGCCAGCAGCCGAGAGGGGGGCTCTGGGGCCAACGTCCTGACTTTC
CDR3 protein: CASSREGGSGANVLTF

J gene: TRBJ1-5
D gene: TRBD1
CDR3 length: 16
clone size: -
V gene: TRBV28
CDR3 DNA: TGTGCCAGCAGTAAAAAACGTGCAGGGGGAAATCAGCCCCAGCATTTT
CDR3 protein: CASSKKRAGGNQPQHF

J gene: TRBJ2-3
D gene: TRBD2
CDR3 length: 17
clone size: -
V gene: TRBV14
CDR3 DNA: TGTGCCAGCAGCCAAATCTCTAGCGGGGAGTTCACAGATACGCAGTATTTT
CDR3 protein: CASSQISSGEFTDTQYF

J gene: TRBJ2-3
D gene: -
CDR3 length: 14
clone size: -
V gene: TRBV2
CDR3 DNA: TGTGCCAGCGGGACAATGGGTCTAACAGATACGCAGTATTTT
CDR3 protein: CASGTMGLTDTQYF

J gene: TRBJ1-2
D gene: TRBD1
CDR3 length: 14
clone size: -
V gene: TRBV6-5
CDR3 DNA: TGTGCCAGCAGTCCCTACAGGGGAAACTATGGCTACACCTTC
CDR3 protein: CASSPYRGNYGYTF

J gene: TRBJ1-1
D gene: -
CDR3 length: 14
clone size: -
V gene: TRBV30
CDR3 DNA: TGTGCCTGGAGTGGTTTTGGGGGTTACACTGAAGCTTTCTTT
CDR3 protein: CAWSGFGGYTEAFF

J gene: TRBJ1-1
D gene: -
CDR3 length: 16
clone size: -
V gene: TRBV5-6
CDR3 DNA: TGTGCCAGCAGCTGGAGGGCCATGGGGGGAAACACTGAAGCTTTCTTT
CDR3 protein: CASSWRAMGGNTEAFF

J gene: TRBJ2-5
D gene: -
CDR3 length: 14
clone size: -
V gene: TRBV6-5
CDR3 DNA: TGTGCCAGCACTCCTATGGGCCCCCTTGGGACCCAGTACTTC
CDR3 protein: CASTPMGPLGTQYF

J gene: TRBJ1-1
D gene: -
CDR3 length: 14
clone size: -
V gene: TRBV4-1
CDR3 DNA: TGCGCCAGCAGCCAAGAATTCCGGGGAACTGAAGCTTTCTTT
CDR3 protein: CASSQEFRGTEAFF

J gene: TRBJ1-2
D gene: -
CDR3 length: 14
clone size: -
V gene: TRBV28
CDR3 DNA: TGTGCCAGCAGTGTGGCGGGACTAAACTATGGCTACACCTTC
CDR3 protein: CASSVAGLNYGYTF

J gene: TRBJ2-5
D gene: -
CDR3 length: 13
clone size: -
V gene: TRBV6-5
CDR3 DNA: TGTGCCAGCAGTTACCGGGGCGGGGAGACCCAGTACTTC
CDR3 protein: CASSYRGGETQYF

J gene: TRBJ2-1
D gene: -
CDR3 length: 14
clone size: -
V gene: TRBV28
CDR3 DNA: TGTGCCAGTAGTCCCCAGGGGTCCTACAATGAGCAGTTCTTC
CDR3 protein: CASSPQGSYNEQFF

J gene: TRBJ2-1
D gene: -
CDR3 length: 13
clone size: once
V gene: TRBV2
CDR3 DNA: TGTGCCAGCAGGGATTTTTTGGGGGGCGAGCAGTTCTTC
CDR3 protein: CASRDFLGGEQFF

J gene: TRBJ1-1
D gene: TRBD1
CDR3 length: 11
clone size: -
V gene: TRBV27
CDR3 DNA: TGTGCCAGCGGTCTGACAGGGGGAGCTTTCTTT
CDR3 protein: CASGLTGGAFF

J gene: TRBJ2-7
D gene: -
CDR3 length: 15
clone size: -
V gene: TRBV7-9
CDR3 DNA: TGTGCCAGCAGCTTAGGTTGGGACCGGGGTTACGAGCAGTACTTC
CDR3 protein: CASSLGWDRGYEQYF

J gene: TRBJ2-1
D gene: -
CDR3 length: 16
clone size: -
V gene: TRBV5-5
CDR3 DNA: TGTGCCAGCAGCTTGGGGCGTCAGTCTTCCTACAATGAGCAGTTCTTC
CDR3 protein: CASSLGRQSSYNEQFF

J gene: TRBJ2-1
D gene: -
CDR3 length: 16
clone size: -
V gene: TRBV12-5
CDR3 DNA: TGTGCTAGTGGGACCGATTACTCCCGATCCTACAATGAGCAGTTCTTC
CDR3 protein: CASGTDYSRSYNEQFF

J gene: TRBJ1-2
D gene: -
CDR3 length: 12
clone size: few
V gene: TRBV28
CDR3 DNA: TGTGCCAGCAGTCCGCAAGGGAGAGGCTACACCTTC
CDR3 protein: CASSPQGRGYTF

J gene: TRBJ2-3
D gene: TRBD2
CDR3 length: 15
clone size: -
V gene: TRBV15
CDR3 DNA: TGTGCCACCAGCGCAATACTAGCGTTCACAGATACGCAGTATTTT
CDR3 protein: CATSAILAFTDTQYF

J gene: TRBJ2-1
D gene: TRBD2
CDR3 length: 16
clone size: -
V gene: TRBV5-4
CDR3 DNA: TGTGCCAGCAGCGCCTTGGATTGGAGCGGGAGCGATGAGCAGTTCTTC
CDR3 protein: CASSALDWSGSDEQFF

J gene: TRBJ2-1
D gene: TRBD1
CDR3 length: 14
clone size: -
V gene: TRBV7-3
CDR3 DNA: TGTGCCAGCAGCTTGACAGGGAAGTTCGATGAGCAGTTCTTC
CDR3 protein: CASSLTGKFDEQFF

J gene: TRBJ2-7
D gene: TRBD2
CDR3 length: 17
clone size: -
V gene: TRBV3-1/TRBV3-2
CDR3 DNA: TGTGCCAGCAGCCAAGACGGGGCTAGCGGGTTCTCCTACGAGCAGTACTTC
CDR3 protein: CASSQDGASGFSYEQYF

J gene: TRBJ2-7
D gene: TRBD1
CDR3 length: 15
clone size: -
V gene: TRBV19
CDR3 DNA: TGTGCCAGTAGAGGAGCGCGGGACAGGGCCTACGAGCAGTACTTC
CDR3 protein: CASRGARDRAYEQYF

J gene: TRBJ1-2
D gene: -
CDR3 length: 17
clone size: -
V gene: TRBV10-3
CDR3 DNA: TGTGCCATCAGTGGACCCTTGGCGGGGGCTACTAACTATGGCTACACCTTC
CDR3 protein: CAISGPLAGATNYGYTF

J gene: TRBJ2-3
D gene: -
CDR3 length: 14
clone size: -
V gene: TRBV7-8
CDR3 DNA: TGTGCCAGCAGCCCGGGACTCAGCACAGATACGCAGTATTTT
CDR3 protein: CASSPGLSTDTQYF

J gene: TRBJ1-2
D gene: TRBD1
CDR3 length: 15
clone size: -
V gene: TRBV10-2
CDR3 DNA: TGCGCCAGCAGTGTTACAGGGGTATACAACTATGGCTACACCTTC
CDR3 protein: CASSVTGVYNYGYTF

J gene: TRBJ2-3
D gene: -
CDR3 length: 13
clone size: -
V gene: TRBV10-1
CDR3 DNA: TGCGCCAGCAGTGACAGGGCCACAGATACGCAGTATTTT
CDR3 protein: CASSDRATDTQYF

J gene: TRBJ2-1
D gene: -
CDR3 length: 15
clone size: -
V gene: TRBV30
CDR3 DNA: TGTGCCTGGAGTCCCACCCCTAGCGCGGGGAATGAGCAGTTCTTC
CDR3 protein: CAWSPTPSAGNEQFF